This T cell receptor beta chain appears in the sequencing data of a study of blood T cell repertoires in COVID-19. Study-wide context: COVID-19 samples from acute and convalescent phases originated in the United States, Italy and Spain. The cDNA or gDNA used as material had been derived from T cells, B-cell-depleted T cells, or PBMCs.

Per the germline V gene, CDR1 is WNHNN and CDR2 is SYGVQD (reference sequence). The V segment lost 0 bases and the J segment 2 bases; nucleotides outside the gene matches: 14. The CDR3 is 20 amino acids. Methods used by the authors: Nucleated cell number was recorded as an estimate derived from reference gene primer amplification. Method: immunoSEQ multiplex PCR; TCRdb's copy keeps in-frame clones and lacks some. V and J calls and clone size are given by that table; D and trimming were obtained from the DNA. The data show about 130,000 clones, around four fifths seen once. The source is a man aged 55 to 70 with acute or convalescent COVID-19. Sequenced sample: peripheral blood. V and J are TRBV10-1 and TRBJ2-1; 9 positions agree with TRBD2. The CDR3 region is CASSESPHGSLAGTYNEQFF. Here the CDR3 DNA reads TGCGCCAGCAGTGAGTCGCCCCATGGATCTCTAGCGGGGACCTACAATGAGCAGTTCTTC.